The 19 T cell receptor beta chains below were found in one sample sequenced in a study of OX40 agonist ivuxolimab in advanced cancers. The data were produced by immunoSEQ multiplex PCR, yet TCRdb's version contains in-frame clones alone and is incomplete. The table lists approximately 82,000 clones, over 85% of them singletons. The sample consisted of CD4+ or CD8+ T cells sorted from blood, taken in a trial of the OX40 agonist ivuxolimab. Every receptor here comes from an adult with an advanced solid tumor such as melanoma, head and neck, liver or kidney cancer.

The rearrangement joins TRBV19 to TRBJ2-2; possibly TRBD1 or TRBD2 for D (5 bases each). V was cut by 5 bases and J by 2 bases, with 9 bases left in between. This CDR3 spans 14 amino acids. Germline lookup yields CDR1 LNHDA and CDR2 SQIVND (reference sequence). In nucleotides, the CDR3 is TGTGCCAGTAGTCCCGGGACCAACACCGGGGAGCTGTTTTTT. This encodes CASSPGTNTGELFF.

This chain joins TRBV9 and TRBJ2-1; 8 positions match TRBD2. With 6 bases clipped from V and 0 bases from J, the junction kept 8 bases outside the gene matches. The CDR3 sequence is 16 residues long. Per germline, CDR1 SGDLS and CDR2 YYNGEE. CDR3 residues: CASTPGGTSSYNEQFF. DNA for the CDR3: TGTGCCAGCACACCGGGGGGGACTAGCTCCTACAATGAGCAGTTCTTC.

This rearrangement joins TRBV4-2 to TRBJ1-4; a possible D gene is TRBD1 (5 bases). The germline gives CDR1 LGHNA, CDR2 YNFKEQ. The germline V and J ends were trimmed by 0 bases and 8 bases, with 13 bases remaining between them. CDR3 size: 15 residues. CDR3 DNA: TGTGCCAGCAGCCAAGAGGGGCAGGGTAACGAAAAACTGTTTTTT. This codes for CASSQEGQGNEKLFF.

V gene TRBV18 combines with J gene TRBJ1-5; D gene ambiguous. This CDR3 spans 12 amino acids. The V end was cut by 4 bases, the J end by 3 bases, with 4 bases between. Germline V lookup: CDR1 KGHSH, CDR2 LQKENI. In nucleotides, the CDR3 is TGTGCCAGCTCACTGGACAATCAGCCCCAGCATTTT. Protein: CASSLDNQPQHF.

The chain uses TRBV7-8 and TRBJ2-2; 13 nucleotides agree with TRBD2. V shed 5 bases and J 7 bases; nucleotides not matched to a gene: 22. Germline V gene lookup returns CDR1 SGHVS and CDR2 FQNEAQ. This CDR3 is built from 21 residues. For the CDR3, the DNA is TGTGCCAGCAGCGTCTACCTTCTCCCCGGGACTAGCGGGAACAGGGGCGGGGAGCTGTTTTTT. Protein sequence: CASSVYLLPGTSGNRGGELFF. The full variable domain, its missing parts supplied by reference TRBV7-8 and TRBJ2-2, is GAGVSQSPRYKVAKRGQDVALRCDPISGHVSLFWYQQALGQGPEFLTYFQNEAQLDKSGLPSDRFFAERPEGSVSTLKIQRTQQEDSAVYLCASSVYLLPGTSGNRGGELFFGEGSRLTVL.

This rearrangement joins TRBV7-3 to TRBJ1-1, with D maybe TRBD1 (6 bases). Trimming removed 0 bases from V and 3 bases from J, with 20 bases in between. The CDR3 loop spans 18 amino acids. The germline gives CDR1 SGHTA, CDR2 FQGTGA. The chain's CDR3 is CASSLTRDTNLGYTEAFF. CDR3 coding DNA: TGTGCCAGCAGCTTAACCCGGGACACAAATTTAGGATACACTGAAGCTTTCTTT.

V usage is TRBV9 and J usage is TRBJ2-5; 8 nucleotides match TRBD1. V lost 0 bases and J lost 5; bases outside the gene matches: 9. The CDR3 is 16 residues long. Germline CDR1 SGDLS, CDR2 YYNGEE. CDR3 sequence reads: CASSVGVSGGGETQYF. The CDR3 DNA sequence: TGTGCCAGCAGCGTAGGAGTTTCAGGGGGCGGCGAGACCCAGTACTTC.

CDR3 sequence: CASSIDHTNTDTQYF. The CDR3 DNA sequence: TGTGCCAGTAGTATAGATCACACCAACACAGATACGCAGTATTTT. This chain connects TRBV19 to TRBJ2-3, with D uncertain. Between the trimmed V and J ends, which lost 0 bases and 2 bases, there was a span of 9 bases. Germline CDR1 is LNHDA and CDR2 is SQIVND (reference sequence). The CDR3 contains 15 residues.

V is TRBV28 and J is TRBJ1-2; tentative D call: TRBD1 (5 bases). Per the germline V gene, CDR1 is MDHEN and CDR2 is SYDVKM. Trimming removed 3 bases at V and 8 bases at J, with 16 bases between. CDR3 length: 14 residues. CDR3 region: CASSLGGGSRGYTF. In DNA form, the CDR3 reads TGTGCCAGCAGTTTGGGCGGGGGGTCTAGAGGCTACACCTTC.

V is TRBV6-5 and J is TRBJ2-7; 7 bases agree with TRBD1. Germline V CDR1 and CDR2: MNHEY, SVGAGI. The CDR3 is 14 residues long. The trim removed 4 bases at V and 3 bases at J, leaving 6 bases unmatched. The CDR3 DNA reads as TGTGCCAGCAGTTCCTATACAGGGGTCTACGAGCAGTACTTC. Protein product: CASSSYTGVYEQYF.

The chain couples TRBV10-2 to TRBJ2-5, with 9 bases that match TRBD2. CDR3 size: 16 residues. The V gene's germline CDR1 is WSHSY and CDR2 SAAADI. With 3 bases clipped from V and 1 base from J, the junction kept 6 bases outside the gene matches. The CDR3 loop is CASSDVAGGGQETQYF. The CDR3 coding sequence is TGCGCCAGCAGTGACGTGGCGGGAGGGGGCCAAGAGACCCAGTACTTC.

This sequence joins TRBV9 and TRBJ1-1; D uncertain. The CDR3 runs 15 residues. Germline V gene sequence: CDR1 SGDLS, CDR2 YYNGEE. V shed 0 bases and J shed 1 base, with 10 bases lying between them. CDR3 sequence: CASSVALGSNTEAFF. The CDR3 coding sequence is TGTGCCAGCAGCGTAGCTCTGGGATCGAACACTGAAGCTTTCTTT.

The chain has TRBV11-1 and TRBJ2-7; D may be TRBD1 (6 bases). The V end was cut by 5 bases, the J end by 6 bases, with 20 bases between. The CDR3 covers 15 residues. Germline CDR1 and CDR2: SGHAT and FQDESV (reference sequence). This CDR3 reads CASSLQGSPPSEQYF. In DNA form, the CDR3 reads TGTGCCAGCAGCCTACAGGGTTCTCCTCCTTCCGAGCAGTACTTC.

The chain is built from TRBV7-6 and TRBJ2-5; D is uncertain. The V gene lost 3 bases and the J gene lost 1 base, with 6 bases spanning the gap. The CDR3 totals 13 residues. CDR1 SGHVS and CDR2 FNYEAQ come from the germline V gene. CDR3 amino acids: CASSLSIQETQYF. The CDR3 DNA reads as TGTGCCAGCAGCTTGTCGATCCAAGAGACCCAGTACTTC.

The J gene is TRBJ2-3, the V gene TRBV5-1; D ambiguous. The CDR3 runs to 11 residues. CDR1 is SGHRS and CDR2 is YFSETQ in the germline V gene. The V gene lost 6 bases and the J gene lost 2 bases, with 4 bases spanning the gap. CDR3 loop: CASKTTDTQYF. The CDR3 DNA reads as TGCGCCAGCAAGACCACAGATACGCAGTATTTT.

This clone was seen a few times. Other DNA sequences from this sample encode an identical CDR3 as well. CDR3 in amino acids: CASSLEGETQYF. The CDR3 DNA follows: TGCGCCAGCAGCTTGGAAGGAGAGACCCAGTACTTC. The chain uses TRBV5-1 and TRBJ2-5; no definite D call. The ends were cut back, 0 bases at V and 4 bases at J, with 4 bases in the middle. This CDR3 is 12 amino acids long. Germline V gene data show CDR1 as SGHRS and CDR2 as YFSETQ.

The rearrangement uses TRBV5-1 and TRBJ1-3, with TRBD1 matching over 7 bases. This CDR3 is built from 16 residues. CDR1 is SGHRS, CDR2 YFSETQ, per germline. V trimming: 4 bases; J trimming: 1 base; junction bases outside the gene matches: 8. The CDR3 reads CASSIDRATSGNTIYF. The CDR3 nucleotides are TGCGCCAGCAGCATAGACAGGGCGACTTCTGGAAACACCATATATTTT.

This chain connects TRBV25-1 to TRBJ1-1; D gene uncertain. Germline CDR1 and CDR2: MGHDK and SYGVNS. V was cut by 1 base and J by 7 bases, with 10 bases left in between. The CDR3 spans 13 residues. The CDR3 reads CASSEWSRYEAFF. CDR3 coding DNA: TGTGCCAGCAGTGAATGGTCAAGGTATGAAGCTTTCTTT.

The CDR3, as DNA: TGTGCCAGCACCTGGGGGGGGAGCTCCTACAATGAGCAGTTCTTC. Amino acid sequence: CASTWGGSSYNEQFF. The V and J genes are TRBV5-4 and TRBJ2-1, with TRBD2 identical over 7 bases. There are 15 residues in the CDR3. CDR1 and CDR2 (germline): SGHNT, YYREEE (reference sequence). The J segment lost 0 bases and the V segment lost 6 bases, leaving 6 bases of the junction unmatched.